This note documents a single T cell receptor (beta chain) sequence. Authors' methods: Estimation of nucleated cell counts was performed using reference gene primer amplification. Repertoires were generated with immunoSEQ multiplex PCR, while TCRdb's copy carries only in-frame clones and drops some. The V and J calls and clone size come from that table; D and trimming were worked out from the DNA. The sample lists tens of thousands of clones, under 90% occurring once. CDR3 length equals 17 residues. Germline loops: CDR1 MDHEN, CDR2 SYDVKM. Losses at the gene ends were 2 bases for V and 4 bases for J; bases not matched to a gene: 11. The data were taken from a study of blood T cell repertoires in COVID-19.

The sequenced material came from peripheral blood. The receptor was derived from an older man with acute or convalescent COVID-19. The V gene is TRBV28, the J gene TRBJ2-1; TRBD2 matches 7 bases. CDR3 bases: TGTGCCAGCAGTTTACCCTTACTAGCGCCCGCATACAATGAGCAGTTCTTC. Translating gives CASSLPLLAPAYNEQFF.